This entry is about one T cell receptor (beta chain). Germline loops: CDR1 SGHTA, CDR2 FQGNSA. The CDR3 is made up of 15 amino acids. The data derive from a study of T cells expressing NK-cell markers. TCRdb reprocessed the 5' RACE reads and keeps a single row for each CDR3 protein, giving no DNA. This sample's table has fewer than 400,000 distinct CDR3 sequences. This TCR was sampled from a woman in her forties or fifties in good health. This rearrangement joins TRBV7-2 to TRBJ2-1. The source material was blood T cells: a sorted CD56 or NKG2C T cell subset, CD4+ or CD8+ T cells, or bulk PBMC T cells (not recorded which). CDR3 loop: CASSLVARWDNEQFF.